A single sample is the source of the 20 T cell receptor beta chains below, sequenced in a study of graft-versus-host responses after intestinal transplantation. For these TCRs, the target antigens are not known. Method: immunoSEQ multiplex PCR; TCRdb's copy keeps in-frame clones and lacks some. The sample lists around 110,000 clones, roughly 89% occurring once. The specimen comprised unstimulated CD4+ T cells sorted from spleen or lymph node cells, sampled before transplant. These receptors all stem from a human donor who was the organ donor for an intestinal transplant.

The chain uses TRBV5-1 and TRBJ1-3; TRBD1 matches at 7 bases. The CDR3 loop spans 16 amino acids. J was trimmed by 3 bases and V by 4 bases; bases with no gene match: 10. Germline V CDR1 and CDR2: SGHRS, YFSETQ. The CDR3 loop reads CASSALRGQGGNTIYF. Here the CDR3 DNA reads TGCGCCAGCAGCGCATTGAGGGGGCAGGGTGGAAACACCATATATTTT.

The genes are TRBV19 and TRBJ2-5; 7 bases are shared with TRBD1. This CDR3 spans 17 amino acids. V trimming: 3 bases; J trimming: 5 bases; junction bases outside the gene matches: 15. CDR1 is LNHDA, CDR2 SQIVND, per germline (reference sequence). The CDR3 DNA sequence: TGTGCCAGTAGTATTCAGGGGGTCAGTGGATATGGGGAGACCCAGTACTTC. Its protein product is CASSIQGVSGYGETQYF.

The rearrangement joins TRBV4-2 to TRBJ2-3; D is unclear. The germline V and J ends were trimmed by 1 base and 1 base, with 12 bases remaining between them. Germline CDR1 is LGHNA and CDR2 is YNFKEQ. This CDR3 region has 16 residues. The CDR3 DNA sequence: TGTGCCAGCAGCCAAGGTAGCTGGCTGGGCACAGATACGCAGTATTTT. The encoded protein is CASSQGSWLGTDTQYF.

CDR3 loop: CASSRGTGNYRTDTQYF. The CDR3 region has the DNA TGTGCCAGTAGTCGAGGGACAGGGAACTATCGTACAGATACGCAGTATTTT. The chain couples TRBV19 to TRBJ2-3; 9 nucleotides match TRBD1. V was clipped by 5 bases and J by 3 bases; unmatched bases: 12. The V gene's germline CDR1 is LNHDA and CDR2 SQIVND (reference sequence). The CDR3 loop spans 17 amino acids.

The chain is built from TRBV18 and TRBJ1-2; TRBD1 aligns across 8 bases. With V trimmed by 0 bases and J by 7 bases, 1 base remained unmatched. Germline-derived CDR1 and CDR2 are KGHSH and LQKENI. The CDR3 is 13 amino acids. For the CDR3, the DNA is TGTGCCAGCTCACCACCTCAGGGGGCTGGCTACACCTTC. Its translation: CASSPPQGAGYTF.

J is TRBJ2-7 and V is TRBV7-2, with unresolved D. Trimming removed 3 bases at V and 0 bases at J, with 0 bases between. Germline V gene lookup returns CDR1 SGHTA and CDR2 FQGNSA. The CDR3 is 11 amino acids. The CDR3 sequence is CASSFSYEQYF. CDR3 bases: TGTGCCAGCAGCTTCTCCTACGAGCAGTACTTC.

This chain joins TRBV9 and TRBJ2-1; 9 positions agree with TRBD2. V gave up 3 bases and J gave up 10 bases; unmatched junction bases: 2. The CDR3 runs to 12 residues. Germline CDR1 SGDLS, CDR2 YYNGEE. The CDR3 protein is CASSALAGEQFF. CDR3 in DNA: TGTGCCAGCAGCGCTCTAGCGGGGGAGCAGTTCTTC. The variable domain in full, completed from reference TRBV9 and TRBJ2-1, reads DSGVTQTPKHLITATGQRVTLRCSPRSGDLSVYWYQQSLDQGLQFLIQYYNGEERAKGNILERFSAQQFPDLHSELNLSSLELGDSALYFCASSALAGEQFFGPGTRLTVL.

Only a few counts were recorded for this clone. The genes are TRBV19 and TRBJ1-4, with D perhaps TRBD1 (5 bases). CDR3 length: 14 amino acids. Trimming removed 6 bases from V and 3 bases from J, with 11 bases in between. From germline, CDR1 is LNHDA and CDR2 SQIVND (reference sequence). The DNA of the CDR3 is TGTGCCAGTAGAGTGGGGGACGCTAATGAAAAACTGTTTTTT. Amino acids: CASRVGDANEKLFF.

The CDR3 here is CASSPQAATRANGYTF. CDR3 nucleotides: TGTGCCAGCAGCCCTCAGGCAGCGACAAGAGCGAATGGCTACACCTTC. The rearrangement uses TRBV7-3 and TRBJ1-2; D not certain. The V gene lost 5 bases and the J gene lost 6 bases, with 22 bases spanning the gap. This CDR3 spans 16 amino acids. Germline V gene data show CDR1 as SGHTA and CDR2 as FQGTGA.

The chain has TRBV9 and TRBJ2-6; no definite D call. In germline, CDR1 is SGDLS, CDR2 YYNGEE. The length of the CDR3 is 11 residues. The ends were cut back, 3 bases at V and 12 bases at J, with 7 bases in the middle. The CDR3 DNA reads TGTGCCAGCAGCGCCCCTGGCGTCCTGACTTTC. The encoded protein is CASSAPGVLTF.

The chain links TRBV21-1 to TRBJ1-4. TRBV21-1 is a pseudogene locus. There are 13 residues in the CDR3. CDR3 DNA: TGTGCCAGCAGGCAATCAACTAATGAAAAACTGTTTTTT. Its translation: CASRQSTNEKLFF.

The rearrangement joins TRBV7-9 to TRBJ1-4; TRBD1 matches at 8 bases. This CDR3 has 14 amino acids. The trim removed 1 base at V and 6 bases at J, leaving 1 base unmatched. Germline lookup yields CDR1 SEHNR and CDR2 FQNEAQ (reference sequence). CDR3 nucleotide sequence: TGTGCCAGCAGCTTAGGGACAGGGCATGAAAAACTGTTTTTT. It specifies CASSLGTGHEKLFF.

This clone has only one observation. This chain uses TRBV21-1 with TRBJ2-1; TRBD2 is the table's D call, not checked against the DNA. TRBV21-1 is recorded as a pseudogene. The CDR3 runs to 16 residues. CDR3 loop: CASSKDHAGVGNEQFF. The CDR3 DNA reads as TGTGCCAGCAGCAAAGACCACGCGGGAGTAGGCAATGAGCAGTTCTTC.

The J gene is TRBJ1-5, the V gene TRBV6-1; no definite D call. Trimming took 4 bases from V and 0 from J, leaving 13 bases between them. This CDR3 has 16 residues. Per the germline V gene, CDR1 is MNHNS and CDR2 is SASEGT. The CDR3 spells CASSANPGYSNQPQHF. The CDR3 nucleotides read TGTGCCAGCAGTGCAAACCCGGGTTATAGCAATCAGCCCCAGCATTTT.

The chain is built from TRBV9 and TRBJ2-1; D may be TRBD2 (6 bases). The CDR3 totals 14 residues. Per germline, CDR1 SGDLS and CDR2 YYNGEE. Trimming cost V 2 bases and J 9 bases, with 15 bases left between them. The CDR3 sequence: CASSVVGEVGEQFF. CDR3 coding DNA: TGTGCCAGCAGCGTGGTAGGGGAGGTGGGTGAGCAGTTCTTC.

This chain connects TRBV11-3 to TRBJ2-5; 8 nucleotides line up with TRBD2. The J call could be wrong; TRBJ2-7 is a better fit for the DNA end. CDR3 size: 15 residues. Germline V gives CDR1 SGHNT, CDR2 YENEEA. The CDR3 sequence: CASSLASGLPYEQYF. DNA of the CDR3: TGTGCCAGCAGCTTAGCTAGCGGGCTGCCCTACGAGCAGTACTTC.

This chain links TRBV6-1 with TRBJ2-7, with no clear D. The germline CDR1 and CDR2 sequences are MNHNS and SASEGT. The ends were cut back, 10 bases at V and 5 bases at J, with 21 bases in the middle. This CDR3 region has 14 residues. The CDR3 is CAIDPGYIFHEQYF. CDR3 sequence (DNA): TGTGCCATCGATCCCGGGTATATTTTCCACGAGCAGTACTTC.

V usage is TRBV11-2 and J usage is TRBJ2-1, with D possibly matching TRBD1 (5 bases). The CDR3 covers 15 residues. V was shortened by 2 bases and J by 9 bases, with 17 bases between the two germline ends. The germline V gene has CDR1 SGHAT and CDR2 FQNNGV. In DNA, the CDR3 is TGTGCCAGCAGCTTAAGAGCAGGGTCGGTAGGTGAGCAGTTCTTC. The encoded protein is CASSLRAGSVGEQFF.

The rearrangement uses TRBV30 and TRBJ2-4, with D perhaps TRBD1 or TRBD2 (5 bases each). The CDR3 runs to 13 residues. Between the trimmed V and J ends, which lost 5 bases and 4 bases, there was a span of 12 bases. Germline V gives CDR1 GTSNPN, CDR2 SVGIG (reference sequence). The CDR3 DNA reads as TGTGCCTGGGGGGGACCTTCTAAAAACATTCAGTACTTC. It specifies CAWGGPSKNIQYF.

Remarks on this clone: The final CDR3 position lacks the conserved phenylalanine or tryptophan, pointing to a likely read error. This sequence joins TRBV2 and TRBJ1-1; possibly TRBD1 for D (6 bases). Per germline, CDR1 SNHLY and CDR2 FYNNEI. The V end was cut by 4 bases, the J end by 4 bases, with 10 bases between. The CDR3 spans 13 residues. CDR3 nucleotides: TGTGCCAGCAGTGTCGGGACATGCACTGAAGCTTTCCTT. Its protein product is CASSVGTCTEAFL.